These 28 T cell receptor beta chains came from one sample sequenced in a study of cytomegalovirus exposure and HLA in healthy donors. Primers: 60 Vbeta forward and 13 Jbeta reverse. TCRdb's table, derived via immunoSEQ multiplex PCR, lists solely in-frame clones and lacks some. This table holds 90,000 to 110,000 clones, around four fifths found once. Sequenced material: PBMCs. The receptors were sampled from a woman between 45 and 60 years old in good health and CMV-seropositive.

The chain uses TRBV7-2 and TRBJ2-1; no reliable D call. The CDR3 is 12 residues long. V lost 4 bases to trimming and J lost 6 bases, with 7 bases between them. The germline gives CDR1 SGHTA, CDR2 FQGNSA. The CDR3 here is CASSSSPNEQFF. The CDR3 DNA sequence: TGTGCCAGCAGCTCCTCTCCCAATGAGCAGTTCTTC.

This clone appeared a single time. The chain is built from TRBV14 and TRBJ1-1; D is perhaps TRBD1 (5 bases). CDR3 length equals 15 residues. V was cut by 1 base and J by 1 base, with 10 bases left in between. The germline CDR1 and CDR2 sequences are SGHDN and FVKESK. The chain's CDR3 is CASSQGAGGNTEAFF. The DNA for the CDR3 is TGTGCCAGCAGCCAAGGGGCCGGGGGGAACACTGAAGCTTTCTTT.

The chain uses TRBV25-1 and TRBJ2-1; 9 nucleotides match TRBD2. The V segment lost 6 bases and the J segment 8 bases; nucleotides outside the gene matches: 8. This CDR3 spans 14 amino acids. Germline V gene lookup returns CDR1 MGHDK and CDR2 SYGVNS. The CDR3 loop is CASRASGAEHEQFF. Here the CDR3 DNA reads TGTGCCAGCAGGGCTAGCGGGGCCGAACATGAGCAGTTCTTC.

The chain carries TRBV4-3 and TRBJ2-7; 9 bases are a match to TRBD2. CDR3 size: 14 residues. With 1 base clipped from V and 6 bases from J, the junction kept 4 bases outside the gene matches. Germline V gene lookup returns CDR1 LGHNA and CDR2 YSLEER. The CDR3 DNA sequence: TGCGCCAGCAGCCAAGTAGCGGGAGATGGCGAGCAGTACTTC. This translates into CASSQVAGDGEQYF.

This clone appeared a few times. The CDR3, as DNA: TGTGCCAGCAGTTACCCTCCCTACGAGCAGTACTTC. This encodes CASSYPPYEQYF. The chain has TRBV6-6 and TRBJ2-7; D call uncertain. Looked up from germline, CDR1 is MNHNY and CDR2 is SVGAGI (reference sequence). CDR3 size: 12 residues. The ends were cut back, 2 bases at V and 2 bases at J, with 4 bases in the middle.

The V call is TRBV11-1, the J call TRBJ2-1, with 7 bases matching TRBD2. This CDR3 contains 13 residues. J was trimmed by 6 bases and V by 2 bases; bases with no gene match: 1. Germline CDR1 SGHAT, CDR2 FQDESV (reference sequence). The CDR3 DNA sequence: TGTGCCAGCAGCTTACTAGCGGCCAATGAGCAGTTCTTC. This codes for CASSLLAANEQFF.

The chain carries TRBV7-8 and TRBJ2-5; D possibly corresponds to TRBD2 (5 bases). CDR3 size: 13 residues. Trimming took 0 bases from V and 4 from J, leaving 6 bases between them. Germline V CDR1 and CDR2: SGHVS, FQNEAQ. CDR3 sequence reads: CASSLAGRETQYF. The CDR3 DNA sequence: TGTGCCAGCAGCTTAGCAGGGAGAGAGACCCAGTACTTC.

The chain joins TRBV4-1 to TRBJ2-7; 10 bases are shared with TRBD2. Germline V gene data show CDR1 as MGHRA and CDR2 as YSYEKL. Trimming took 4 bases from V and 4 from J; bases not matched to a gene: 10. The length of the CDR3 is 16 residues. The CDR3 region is CASSPQLAGGGYEQYF. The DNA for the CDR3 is TGCGCCAGCAGCCCGCAGTTAGCGGGGGGCGGGTACGAGCAGTACTTC.

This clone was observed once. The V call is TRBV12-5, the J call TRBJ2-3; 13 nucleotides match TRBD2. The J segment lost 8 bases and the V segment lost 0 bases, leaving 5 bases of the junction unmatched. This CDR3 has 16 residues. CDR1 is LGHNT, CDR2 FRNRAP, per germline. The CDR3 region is CASGLVLAGGPVTQYF. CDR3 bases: TGTGCTAGTGGTTTGGTACTAGCGGGAGGGCCAGTTACGCAGTATTTT.

The CDR3 nucleotides are TGTGCCAGTAGTATAGACTTCGGAGGCCTTAGGGAGCAGTACTTC. It codes for CASSIDFGGLREQYF. This chain links TRBV19 with TRBJ2-7, with a possible D match to TRBD2 (5 bases). Trimming pared 0 bases from V and 7 bases from J, leaving 16 bases between. Germline CDR1 LNHDA, CDR2 SQIVND (reference sequence). This CDR3 spans 15 amino acids. Filled out from reference TRBV19 and TRBJ2-7, the complete variable domain reads DGGITQSPKYLFRKEGQNVTLSCEQNLNHDAMYWYRQDPGQGLRLIYYSQIVNDFQKGDIAEGYSVSREKKESFPLTVTSAQKNPTAFYLCASSIDFGGLREQYFGPGTRLTVT.

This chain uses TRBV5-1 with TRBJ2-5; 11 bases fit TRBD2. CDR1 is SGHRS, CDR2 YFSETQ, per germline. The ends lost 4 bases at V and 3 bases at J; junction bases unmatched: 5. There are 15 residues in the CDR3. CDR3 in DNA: TGCGCCAGCAGCAGTCTAGCGGGAGGTGAAGAGACCCAGTACTTC. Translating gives CASSSLAGGEETQYF.

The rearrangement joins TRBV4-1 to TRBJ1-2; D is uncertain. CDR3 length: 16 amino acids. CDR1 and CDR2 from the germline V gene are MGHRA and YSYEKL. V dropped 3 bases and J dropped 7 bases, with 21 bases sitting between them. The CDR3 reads CASSQTLDWDRGGYTF. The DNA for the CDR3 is TGCGCCAGCAGCCAGACCCTAGATTGGGATCGGGGTGGCTACACCTTC.

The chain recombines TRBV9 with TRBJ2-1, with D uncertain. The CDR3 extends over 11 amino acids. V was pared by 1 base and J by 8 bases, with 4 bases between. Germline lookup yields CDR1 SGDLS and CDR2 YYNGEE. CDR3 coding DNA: TGTGCCAGCAGCGTATCGGATGAGCAGTTCTTC. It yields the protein CASSVSDEQFF.

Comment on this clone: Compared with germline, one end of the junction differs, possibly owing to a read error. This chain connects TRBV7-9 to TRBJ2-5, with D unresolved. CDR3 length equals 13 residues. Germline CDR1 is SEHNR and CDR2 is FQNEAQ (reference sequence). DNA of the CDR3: TGTTCCAGCAGCCCTCGACTGGGAGAGACCCAGTACTTC. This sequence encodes CSSSPRLGETQYF.

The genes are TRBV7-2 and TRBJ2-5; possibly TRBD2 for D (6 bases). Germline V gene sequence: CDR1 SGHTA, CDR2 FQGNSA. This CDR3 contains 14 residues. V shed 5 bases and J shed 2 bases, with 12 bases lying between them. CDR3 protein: CASSPGTFQETQYF. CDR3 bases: TGTGCCAGCAGCCCAGGGACTTTTCAAGAGACCCAGTACTTC.

CDR3 in amino acids: CASSASGAYNEQFF. The CDR3 DNA follows: TGTGCCAGCAGTGCCAGCGGGGCGTACAATGAGCAGTTCTTC. The J gene is TRBJ2-1, the V gene TRBV2, with 7 bases matching TRBD2. Germline V lookup: CDR1 SNHLY, CDR2 FYNNEI. The CDR3 totals 14 residues. V was clipped by 4 bases and J by 4 bases; unmatched bases: 4. Variable domain in full (rest from reference TRBV2 and TRBJ2-1): EPEVTQTPSHQVTQMGQEVILRCVPISNHLYFYWYRQILGQKVEFLVSFYNNEISEKSEIFDDQFSVERPDGSNFTLKIRSTKLEDSAMYFCASSASGAYNEQFFGPGTRLTVL.

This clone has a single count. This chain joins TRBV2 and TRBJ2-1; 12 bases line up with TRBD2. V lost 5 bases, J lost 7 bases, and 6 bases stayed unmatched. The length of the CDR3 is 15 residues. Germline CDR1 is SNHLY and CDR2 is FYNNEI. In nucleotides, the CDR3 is TGTGCCAGCAGTCCCGGACTAGCGGGAAGGAATGAGCAGTTCTTC. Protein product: CASSPGLAGRNEQFF.

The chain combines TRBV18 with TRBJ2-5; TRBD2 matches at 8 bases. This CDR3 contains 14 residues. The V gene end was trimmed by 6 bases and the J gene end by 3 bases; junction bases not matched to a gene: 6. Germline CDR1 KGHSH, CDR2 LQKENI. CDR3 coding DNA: TGTGCCAGCTCCCCGAGCGGGAGCAAAGAGACCCAGTACTTC. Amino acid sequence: CASSPSGSKETQYF.

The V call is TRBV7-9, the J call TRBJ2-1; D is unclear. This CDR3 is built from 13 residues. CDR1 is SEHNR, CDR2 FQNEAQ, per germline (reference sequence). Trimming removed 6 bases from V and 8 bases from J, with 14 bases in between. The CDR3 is CASRQLASDEQFF. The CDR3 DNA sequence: TGTGCCAGCAGGCAACTCGCCAGCGATGAGCAGTTCTTC.

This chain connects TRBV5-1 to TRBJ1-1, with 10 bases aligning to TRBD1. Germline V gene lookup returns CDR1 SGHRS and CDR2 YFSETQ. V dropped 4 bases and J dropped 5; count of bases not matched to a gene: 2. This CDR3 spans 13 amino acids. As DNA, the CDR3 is TGCGCCAGCAGCCCGGGACAGGGGACTGAAGCTTTCTTT. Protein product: CASSPGQGTEAFF.

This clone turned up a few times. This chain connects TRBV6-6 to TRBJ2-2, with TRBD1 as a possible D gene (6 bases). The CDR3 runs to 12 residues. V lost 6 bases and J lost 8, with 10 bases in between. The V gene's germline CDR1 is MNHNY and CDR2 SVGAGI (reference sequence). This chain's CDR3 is CASRLDRGELFF. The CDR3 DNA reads TGTGCCAGCAGACTAGACAGGGGGGAGCTGTTTTTT.

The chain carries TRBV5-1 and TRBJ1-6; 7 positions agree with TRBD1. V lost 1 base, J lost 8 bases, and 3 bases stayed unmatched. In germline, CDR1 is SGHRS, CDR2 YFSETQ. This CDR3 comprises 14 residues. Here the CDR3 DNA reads TGCGCCAGCAGCTTGCGACAGGGCGATTCACCCCTCCACTTT. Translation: CASSLRQGDSPLHF. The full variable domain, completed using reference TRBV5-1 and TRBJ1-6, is KAGVTQTPRYLIKTRGQQVTLSCSPISGHRSVSWYQQTPGQGLQFLFEYFSETQRNKGNFPGRFSGRQFSNSRSEMNVSTLELGDSALYLCASSLRQGDSPLHFGNGTRLTVT.

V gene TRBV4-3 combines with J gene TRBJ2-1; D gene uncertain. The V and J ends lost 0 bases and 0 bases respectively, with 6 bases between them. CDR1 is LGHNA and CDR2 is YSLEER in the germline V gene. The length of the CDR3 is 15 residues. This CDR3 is CASSQDSSSYNEQFF. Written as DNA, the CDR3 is TGCGCCAGCAGCCAAGATTCCAGCTCCTACAATGAGCAGTTCTTC.

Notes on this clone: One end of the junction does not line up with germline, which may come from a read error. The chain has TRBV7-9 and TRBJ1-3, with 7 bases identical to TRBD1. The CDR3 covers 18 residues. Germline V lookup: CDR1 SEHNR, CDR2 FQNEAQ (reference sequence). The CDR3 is CSSSRWVGQGDSGNTIYF. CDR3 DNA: TGTTCCAGCAGCCGTTGGGTAGGGCAGGGGGACTCTGGAAACACCATATATTTT.

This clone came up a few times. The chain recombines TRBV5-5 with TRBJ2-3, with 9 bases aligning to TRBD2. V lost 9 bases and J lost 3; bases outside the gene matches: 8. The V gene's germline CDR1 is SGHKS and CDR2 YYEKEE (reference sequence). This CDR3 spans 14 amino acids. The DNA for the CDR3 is TGTGCCACTCTCCCGGGACTAGCAACAGATACGCAGTATTTT. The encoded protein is CATLPGLATDTQYF.

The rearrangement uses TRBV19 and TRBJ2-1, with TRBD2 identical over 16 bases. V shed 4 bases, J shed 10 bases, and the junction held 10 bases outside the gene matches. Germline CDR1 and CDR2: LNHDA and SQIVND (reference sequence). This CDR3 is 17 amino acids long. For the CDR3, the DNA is TGTGCCAGTAGTAGAACGGGGGGACTAGCGGGAGGGGAAGAGCAGTTCTTC. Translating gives CASSRTGGLAGGEEQFF.

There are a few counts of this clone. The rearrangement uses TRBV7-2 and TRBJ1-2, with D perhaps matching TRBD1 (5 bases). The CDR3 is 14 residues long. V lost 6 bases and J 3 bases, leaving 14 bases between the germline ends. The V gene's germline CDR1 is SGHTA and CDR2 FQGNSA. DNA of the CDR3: TGTGCCAGCAGGGCAGGGTTTGGGGACTATGGCTACACCTTC. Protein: CASRAGFGDYGYTF.

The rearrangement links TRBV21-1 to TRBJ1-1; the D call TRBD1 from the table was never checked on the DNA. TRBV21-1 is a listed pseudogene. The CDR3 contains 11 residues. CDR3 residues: CASSNDSEAFF. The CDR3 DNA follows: TGTGCCAGCAGCAACGACAGTGAAGCTTTCTTT.